The 6 T cell receptor beta chains below come from one sample, sequenced in a study of CD8+ T cells in alopecia areata (dated by TCRdb to about 2018). Receptor libraries were prepared by the immunoSEQ multiplex PCR assay. RNA was extracted from all samples and reverse transcribed into cDNA, which served as template for TCR sequencing. Entries here come from immuneACCESS through TCRdb and include only in-frame sequences with V and J called. Some clones fail to appear in such tables; in the studies checked, an unresolved V gene covers under half of the shortfall, and the cause of the remainder is unknown. This sample holds 90,000 to 130,000 clones in total, without any singletons. The ten largest make up roughly a fifth of the sample. The sequenced sample consisted of lesional skin. Receptors were obtained from a C3H/HeJ mouse with alopecia areata. The strain in question carries the MHC haplotype H2-k.

In the case of this clone: The germline and genes are mouse ones. From the germline J gene comes the end of the CDR3, since the read stops 4 residues before it. Other DNA sequences within the sample encode an identical CDR3. V gene TRBV1 combines with J gene TRBJ2-1; 11 bases map to TRBD1. The CDR3 length is 14 residues. Germline V lookup: CDR1 NSQYPW, CDR2 LRSPGD (reference sequence). The CDR3 spells CTCSADRGPAEQFF. The sequenced CDR3 bases are TGCACCTGCAGTGCGGACAGGGGGCCCGCT.

For this clone: Genes and germline come from the mouse. The read falls 4 residues short of the CDR3 end, and the missing part is taken from the germline J gene. The chain combines TRBV13-1 with TRBJ2-1; TRBD1 matches 11 bases. The CDR3 length is 15 residues. Germline V gene data show CDR1 as NSHNY and CDR2 as SYGAGN. The CDR3 protein is CASSDVGQGGAEQFF. The CDR3 DNA, read in part, is TGTGCCAGCAGTGATGTGGGACAGGGGGGAGCT.

A word on this clone: A much more abundant neighbour one base away suggests this may be a read error. The gene symbols are mouse symbols. With the read ending 4 residues before the CDR3 end, the germline J gene is used to fill in that end. V is TRBV5 and J is TRBJ2-1; 13 bases match TRBD2. This CDR3 is built from 15 residues. The J segment lost 4 bases and the V segment lost 4 bases, leaving 1 base of the junction unmatched. Germline values: CDR1 LGHNA, CDR2 YNLKQL (reference sequence). The sequenced part of the CDR3 DNA is TGTGCCAGCAGCCGGGACTGGGGGGGTTATGCT. Translation: CASSRDWGGYA. The entire CDR3 protein is CASSRDWGGYAEQFF.

This clone was recorded many times. Germline and genes here are mouse. The read ends 4 residues shy of where the CDR3 ends; the end is completed using the germline J gene. This chain joins TRBV17 and TRBJ2-7, with 7 nucleotides matching TRBD1. CDR3 length: 11 amino acids. CDR1 is MNHDT and CDR2 is YYDKIL in the germline V gene. The DNA read from the CDR3 is TGTGCTAGCAGTGGGACAGAT. Residues: CASSGTD. The entire CDR3 reads CASSGTDEQYF.

This clone was seen many times. Mouse names are used for the genes. The CDR3 extends 4 residues past the end of the read, so its final part is completed from the germline J gene. This chain uses TRBV13-3 with TRBJ2-3, with 9 bases fitting TRBD2. Germline CDR1 NNHDY, CDR2 SYVADS. Unmatched junction bases numbered 10, after V lost 4 bases and J lost 1 base. The length of the CDR3 is 17 residues. This chain's CDR3 is CASSSPDWGRGAETLYF. CDR3 DNA (partial): TGTGCCAGCAGTTCCCCCGACTGGGGGCGAGGTGCAGAA.

This clone was detected only a few times. Gene labels here are mouse ones. Read sequence stops 4 residues before the CDR3 end, and the germline J gene provides the missing end. This chain links TRBV14 with TRBJ2-1; 12 nucleotides agree with TRBD2. V shed 5 bases, J shed 4 bases, and the junction held 7 bases outside the gene matches. The germline CDR1 and CDR2 sequences are SGHDT and FRDEAV. The CDR3 has 16 amino acids. CDR3 region: CASSIWTGGGYAEQFF. The CDR3 bases that were read are TGTGCCAGCAGCATCTGGACTGGGGGGGGTTATGCT.